The rows below give T cell receptor beta chains drawn from one sample of a study of T cell repertoires in cytomegalovirus infection. TCRdb reprocessed the reads with MiXCR, giving one entry per CDR3 protein. The sample yields 380,000 or so distinct CDR3 sequences, about 32% seen once. No antigens are known for them. The sequencing here drew on cultured PBMCs, taken from culture after CMV antigen stimulation. These receptors all stem from a human donor in good health (CMV status not recorded). Some clones in this sample may be carry-over from other donors' samples. Both conserved end residues are part of each CDR3. A D gene is named only where the DNA matches it firmly. For some rows the clone size is stated as once, few or many, or as a class when expanded; others skip it.

D: NA; V: TRBV12-3/TRBV12-4; size: NA; J: TRBJ1-1; CDR3: CASSGDRLPGEAFF; DNA: TGTGCCAGCAGTGGGGACCGCCTCCCGGGTGAAGCTTTCTTT
D: TRBD2; V: TRBV6-6; size: NA; J: TRBJ2-5; CDR3: CASSFTSGEETQYF; DNA: TGTGCCAGCAGTTTTACTAGCGGAGAAGAGACCCAGTACTTC
D: TRBD1; V: TRBV20-1; size: few; J: TRBJ2-3; CDR3: CSARRPGTGGKDTQYF; DNA: TGCAGTGCTCGTCGGCCCGGGACAGGGGGCAAAGATACGCAGTATTTT
D: TRBD2; V: TRBV5-8; size: NA; J: TRBJ2-3; CDR3: CASSLTVRLAGGMPADTQYF; DNA: TGTGCCAGCAGCCTAACCGTTAGACTAGCGGGAGGGATGCCTGCAGATACGCAGTATTTT
D: NA; V: TRBV28; size: NA; J: TRBJ2-7; CDR3: CASRPSPGTGYEQYF; DNA: TGTGCCAGCAGGCCATCCCCCGGGACGGGCTACGAGCAGTACTTC
D: TRBD2; V: TRBV10-3; size: NA; J: TRBJ2-2; CDR3: CAISAASGSAGELFF; DNA: TGTGCCATCAGTGCGGCTAGCGGGAGCGCCGGGGAGCTGTTTTTT
D: TRBD2; V: TRBV12-3/TRBV12-4; size: NA; J: TRBJ2-5; CDR3: CASLGGRQYF; DNA: TGTGCCAGTTTAGGCGGGAGACAGTACTTC
D: NA; V: TRBV7-8; size: few; J: TRBJ2-2; CDR3: CASSLRYVGELFF; DNA: TGTGCCAGCAGCTTAAGATACGTCGGGGAGCTGTTTTTT
D: TRBD1; V: TRBV20-1; size: few; J: TRBJ1-5; CDR3: CSADGRTGVMHF; DNA: TGCAGTGCTGATGGGCGGACAGGGGTGATGCATTTT
D: TRBD1; V: TRBV6-6; size: NA; J: TRBJ2-3; CDR3: CASSYEGADTDTQYF; DNA: TGTGCCAGCAGTTACGAGGGGGCTGACACAGATACGCAGTATTTT
D: NA; V: TRBV27; size: few; J: TRBJ2-5; CDR3: CASSLGLMKTQYF; DNA: TGTGCCAGCAGTTTAGGGCTAATGAAGACCCAGTACTTC
D: TRBD2; V: TRBV7-4; size: NA; J: TRBJ2-1; CDR3: CASSSAEFWPVRDYLYNEQFF; DNA: TGTGCCAGCAGCAGCGCCGAGTTTTGGCCGGTCAGGGACTACCTATACAATGAGCAGTTCTTC
D: TRBD2; V: TRBV4-3; size: NA; J: TRBJ2-1; CDR3: CASSQEPGLAGHEQFF; DNA: TGCGCCAGCAGCCAAGAACCGGGACTAGCGGGTCATGAGCAGTTCTTC
D: TRBD1; V: TRBV6-2/TRBV6-3; size: few; J: TRBJ2-7; CDR3: CASSYSGQALVEQYF; DNA: TGTGCCAGCAGTTACTCGGGACAGGCTCTGGTCGAGCAGTACTTC
D: NA; V: TRBV4-1; size: NA; J: TRBJ2-7; CDR3: CASSQEPGSLDEQYF; DNA: TGCGCCAGCAGCCAAGAACCGGGGTCCCTTGACGAGCAGTACTTC
D: TRBD1; V: TRBV7-4; size: NA; J: TRBJ1-6; CDR3: CASSSPTTGLGSPLHF; DNA: TGTGCCAGCAGCTCTCCAACGACAGGGCTGGGATCACCCCTCCACTTT
D: TRBD2; V: TRBV12-3/TRBV12-4; size: NA; J: TRBJ2-1; CDR3: CASSSAGVIDEQFF; DNA: TGTGCCAGCAGTTCCGCGGGAGTAATCGATGAGCAGTTCTTC
D: NA; V: TRBV12-3/TRBV12-4; size: few; J: TRBJ2-1; CDR3: CASRGVGNEQFF; DNA: TGTGCCAGCAGGGGGGTGGGCAATGAGCAGTTCTTC
D: NA; V: TRBV9; size: few; J: TRBJ2-1; CDR3: CASTLSGAGEQFF; DNA: TGTGCCAGCACCCTTTCGGGAGCCGGTGAGCAGTTCTTC
D: NA; V: TRBV4-1; size: NA; J: TRBJ2-7; CDR3: CASSQGTGLLEQYF; DNA: TGCGCCAGCAGCCAAGGGACTGGTTTGCTCGAGCAGTACTTC
D: TRBD1; V: TRBV28; size: few; J: TRBJ1-2; CDR3: CAGSPFVRGRIRSYGYTF; DNA: TGTGCCGGAAGCCCGTTTGTCAGGGGGCGAATTCGGTCCTATGGCTACACCTTC
D: TRBD1; V: TRBV7-2; size: NA; J: TRBJ2-5; CDR3: CASSFTLGQGAETQYF; DNA: TGTGCCAGCAGCTTTACCCTGGGACAGGGGGCTGAGACCCAGTACTTC
D: TRBD2; V: TRBV5-1; size: few; J: TRBJ2-2; CDR3: CASSKRTSGDLTGELFF; DNA: TGCGCCAGCAGCAAGAGGACTAGCGGAGACCTCACCGGGGAGCTGTTTTTT
D: NA; V: TRBV19; size: NA; J: TRBJ1-4; CDR3: CASSNWPGNEKLFF; DNA: TGTGCCAGTAGTAACTGGCCAGGTAATGAAAAACTGTTTTTT
D: TRBD1; V: TRBV9; size: NA; J: TRBJ2-5; CDR3: CASSTSGQGSETQYF; DNA: TGTGCCAGCTCCACTTCGGGACAGGGCTCAGAGACCCAGTACTTC
D: TRBD2; V: TRBV28; size: few; J: TRBJ2-1; CDR3: CASSTSGSRGEQFF; DNA: TGTGCCAGCAGTACTAGCGGGAGTAGGGGTGAGCAGTTCTTC
D: TRBD2; V: TRBV2; size: NA; J: TRBJ2-1; CDR3: CASSVNSGSLPSYNEQFF; DNA: TGTGCCAGCAGTGTTAATAGCGGGAGCCTCCCCTCCTACAATGAGCAGTTCTTC
D: NA; V: TRBV6-2/TRBV6-3; size: NA; J: TRBJ2-3; CDR3: CASSYNGEWFTDTQYF; DNA: TGTGCCAGCAGTTACAACGGGGAATGGTTCACAGATACGCAGTATTTT
D: NA; V: TRBV10-3; size: NA; J: TRBJ1-2; CDR3: CAISAVSGTHGYTF; DNA: TGTGCCATCAGTGCTGTCTCCGGGACTCATGGCTACACCTTC
D: NA; V: TRBV4-1; size: few; J: TRBJ2-5; CDR3: CASSQARQISETQYF; DNA: TGCGCCAGCAGCCAAGCGCGCCAGATTTCAGAGACCCAGTACTTC
D: TRBD2; V: TRBV20-1; size: NA; J: TRBJ2-5; CDR3: CSASDASGTQETQYF; DNA: TGCAGTGCTAGTGACGCTAGCGGGACTCAAGAGACCCAGTACTTC
D: NA; V: TRBV28; size: few; J: TRBJ1-1; CDR3: CASNTGYRAFF; DNA: TGTGCCAGCAACACAGGGTATAGAGCTTTCTTT
D: TRBD2; V: TRBV30; size: NA; J: TRBJ2-7; CDR3: CAWSVRRLAGGPEQYF; DNA: TGTGCCTGGAGTGTACGACGGCTAGCGGGAGGGCCCGAGCAGTACTTC
D: TRBD1; V: TRBV7-9; size: NA; J: TRBJ1-6; CDR3: CASSHRDRGPSSYNSPLHF; DNA: TGTGCCAGCAGCCACCGGGACAGGGGCCCCAGCTCCTATAATTCACCCCTCCACTTT
D: NA; V: TRBV11-1; size: NA; J: TRBJ2-1; CDR3: CASSFAPGYEQFF; DNA: TGTGCCAGCAGCTTCGCACCCGGCTATGAGCAGTTCTTC
D: NA; V: TRBV28; size: NA; J: TRBJ2-4; CDR3: CASDFRGAGAKNIQYF; DNA: TGTGCCAGCGACTTCCGCGGGGCAGGAGCCAAAAACATTCAGTACTTC
D: NA; V: TRBV4-1; size: NA; J: TRBJ1-2; CDR3: CASSQNPANYGYTF; DNA: TGCGCCAGCAGCCAAAACCCAGCTAACTATGGCTACACCTTC
D: NA; V: TRBV7-4; size: NA; J: TRBJ1-1; CDR3: CASSRIPQNTEAFF; DNA: TGTGCCAGCAGCCGAATCCCACAGAACACTGAAGCTTTCTTT
D: NA; V: TRBV12-3/TRBV12-4; size: NA; J: TRBJ2-5; CDR3: CASSLHPFLAAETQYF; DNA: TGTGCCAGCAGTTTACACCCCTTTCTAGCTGCAGAGACCCAGTACTTC